The 2 T cell receptor beta chains below were found in one sample sequenced in a study of blood T cell repertoires in COVID-19. Assay used: immunoSEQ multiplex PCR; TCRdb lists only in-frame clones, some missing. The sample yields hundreds of thousands of clones, 70% to 90% seen once. The sequenced sample consisted of peripheral blood. The receptors were gathered from a woman aged 40 to 49 who had recovered from COVID-19.

The rearrangement links TRBV14 to TRBJ1-2; 7 nucleotides match TRBD1. CDR1 is SGHDN and CDR2 is FVKESK in the germline V gene. The trim removed 2 bases at V and 4 bases at J, leaving 13 bases unmatched. This CDR3 spans 17 amino acids. The CDR3 DNA is TGTGCCAGCAGCCAACAAATGACAGGGCGTCCCTCCTATGGCTACACCTTC. Translating gives CASSQQMTGRPSYGYTF.

This chain connects TRBV5-4 to TRBJ2-5; maybe TRBD2 (5 bases). Germline CDR1 and CDR2: SGHNT and YYREEE (reference sequence). This CDR3 is 13 amino acids long. Between the trimmed V and J ends, which lost 5 bases and 4 bases, there was a span of 12 bases. CDR3 residues: CASRTGLSETQYF. The CDR3 nucleotides are TGTGCCAGCAGGACGGGGTTGTCAGAGACCCAGTACTTC.